The entry below gives a single T cell receptor (beta chain) sequence along with its context. Study processing details: Junction-only sequences produced by ImmunoSEQ had no quality scores, so filtering differed. This table comes from immunoSEQ multiplex PCR, and its TCRdb copy is limited to in-frame clones, with some not included. V, J and clone size were drawn from that table, and D and trimming were deduced from the DNA. The sample lists over a million clones; around 78% were seen once. These data are taken from a study of shared clonotypes between healthy human individuals. The study drew its donors from healthy HIV-negative adults without recent acute infections or vaccinations. The investigators split CD4+ cells into a CD45RA+ naive subset and a CD45RA-negative memory subset. CDR1 and CDR2 (germline): SGHDT, YYEEEE. The CDR3 runs 14 residues. V shed 3 bases, J shed 9 bases, and the junction held 8 bases outside the gene matches.

The sample was memory CD4+ T cells from PBMCs. Specified subset: CD45RA-negative fraction. The V and J genes are TRBV5-6 and TRBJ2-7, with TRBD1 identical over 11 bases. The source is a man aged 18-30 years in good health. Some clones in this sample may be carry-over from other donors' samples. CDR3 sequence reads: CASSSPGQGGRQYF. CDR3 DNA: TGTGCCAGCAGCTCGCCGGGACAGGGGGGGAGGCAGTACTTC.